This is a list of T cell receptor beta chains from one sample in a study of shared clonotypes between healthy human individuals. The data were produced by immunoSEQ multiplex PCR, yet TCRdb's version contains in-frame clones alone and is incomplete. The table records about 990,000 clones, roughly 74% of them present only once. The sequenced sample consisted of memory CD4+ T cells from PBMCs. Receptors originate from a man aged 18-30 years in good health. Some clones in this sample may be carry-over from other donors' samples. Both conserved end residues are part of each CDR3. A D gene is named only where the DNA matches it firmly. A row's size may be missing; if present it is once, few, many or a size class.

v_call	j_call	clone_size	d_call	cdr3_aa	cdr3_nt
TRBV11-3	TRBJ2-2	many	TRBD2	CASSLTLASTGELFF	TGTGCCAGCAGCTTAACACTAGCGAGCACCGGGGAGCTGTTTTTT
TRBV7-3	TRBJ2-1	.	.	CASSLYGGGQFF	TGTGCCAGCAGCTTATATGGTGGAGGTCAGTTCTTC
TRBV27	TRBJ1-5	.	TRBD1	CASSRGGAGQPQHF	TGTGCCAGCAGCAGAGGGGGCGCGGGGCAGCCCCAGCATTTT
TRBV6-5	TRBJ2-3	.	.	CASSKGFGGDTQYF	TGTGCCAGCAGTAAGGGCTTCGGGGGAGATACGCAGTATTTT
TRBV19	TRBJ2-6	.	.	CASSNAWGPGANVLTF	TGTGCCAGTAGTAATGCTTGGGGGCCAGGGGCCAACGTCCTGACTTTC
TRBV27	TRBJ1-4	.	.	CASSSVATNEKLFF	TGTGCCAGCAGTTCAGTCGCAACTAATGAAAAACTGTTTTTT
TRBV19	TRBJ2-7	.	.	CASRNTGGKSYEQYF	TGTGCCAGTAGGAACACTGGAGGGAAATCCTACGAGCAGTACTTC
TRBV29-1	TRBJ2-2	.	.	CSAGVQGRGGELFF	TGCAGCGCAGGGGTGCAAGGTCGGGGCGGGGAGCTGTTTTTT
TRBV7-9	TRBJ1-4	few	.	CASSLWSAGDEKLFF	TGTGCCAGCAGCTTATGGTCGGCCGGGGATGAAAAACTGTTTTTT
TRBV11-2	TRBJ2-7	few	.	CASSLRVGYEQYF	TGTGCCAGCAGCTTAAGGGTCGGGTACGAGCAGTACTTC
TRBV6-4	TRBJ1-2	.	TRBD1	CASSTGTGVGYTF	TGTGCCAGCAGTACCGGGACAGGGGTTGGCTACACCTTC
TRBV2	TRBJ2-2	once	.	CASSEVHTGELFF	TGTGCCAGCAGTGAAGTCCACACCGGGGAGCTGTTTTTT
TRBV9	TRBJ2-7	few	.	CASSAGPGATTYEQYF	TGTGCCAGCAGCGCAGGTCCGGGCGCCACCACCTACGAGCAGTACTTC
TRBV28	TRBJ2-1	few	TRBD2	CASSLLSGSYNEQFF	TGTGCCAGCAGTTTACTTAGCGGGAGCTACAATGAGCAGTTCTTC
TRBV6-5	TRBJ2-7	many	.	CASKPGLATLEQYF	TGTGCCAGCAAACCCGGATTAGCGACTCTTGAGCAGTACTTC
TRBV10-2	TRBJ2-7	.	TRBD2	CASGTSGRVSEQYF	TGCGCCAGCGGAACTAGCGGGAGGGTGTCCGAGCAGTACTTC
TRBV19	TRBJ2-5	.	.	CASSIVTAPGQTQYF	TGTGCCAGTAGTATAGTGACGGCCCCCGGGCAAACCCAGTACTTC
TRBV28	TRBJ2-5	.	TRBD1	CASSSSGTGGQETQYF	TGTGCCAGCAGTTCGTCCGGGACAGGGGGGCAAGAGACCCAGTACTTC
TRBV6-1	TRBJ1-1	.	.	CASSTRSDFGKAFF	TGTGCCAGCAGTACCCGGTCCGACTTCGGGAAAGCTTTCTTT
TRBV9	TRBJ1-2	.	.	CASSQTYTYGYTF	TGTGCCAGCAGCCAAACTTACACCTATGGCTACACCTTC
TRBV4-1	TRBJ2-1	many	TRBD2	CASSREGLAAYNEQFF	TGCGCCAGCAGCCGGGAGGGTCTAGCGGCCTACAATGAGCAGTTCTTC
TRBV29-1	TRBJ1-1	.	.	CSVVWGGDTEAFF	TGCAGCGTTGTATGGGGGGGTGACACTGAAGCTTTCTTT
TRBV6-5	TRBJ2-7	.	.	CASSYDPSESYEQYF	TGTGCCAGCAGTTACGATCCGTCGGAATCCTACGAGCAGTACTTC
TRBV7-2	TRBJ2-7	.	.	CASSPRDGAAYEQYF	TGTGCCAGCAGCCCCCGGGACGGAGCAGCCTACGAGCAGTACTTC
TRBV19	TRBJ2-3	.	.	CASSTTFSDTQYF	TGTGCCAGTAGTACCACTTTCTCAGATACGCAGTATTTT
TRBV11-3	TRBJ2-5	.	.	CASSLSGIGETQYF	TGTGCCAGCAGCTTATCAGGGATTGGGGAGACCCAGTACTTC
TRBV4-1	TRBJ2-1	.	TRBD2	CASSHSQREGQYNEQFF	TGCGCCAGCAGCCACTCCCAGCGGGAGGGCCAGTACAATGAGCAGTTCTTC
TRBV4-1	TRBJ2-2	.	TRBD1	CASSFSTGVRELFF	TGCGCCAGCAGCTTCTCGACAGGGGTCCGGGAGCTGTTTTTT
TRBV25-1	TRBJ2-7	.	.	CASSEALVGLHEQYF	TGTGCCAGCAGTGAGGCCTTGGTGGGGCTCCACGAGCAGTACTTC
TRBV7-9	TRBJ2-4	.	.	CASSLGTGTNIQYF	TGTGCCAGCAGCTTAGGTACAGGGACGAACATTCAGTACTTC
TRBV5-1	TRBJ2-1	many	TRBD2	CASSPGGSYNEQFF	TGCGCCAGCAGCCCGGGGGGCTCCTACAATGAGCAGTTCTTC
TRBV7-9	TRBJ2-7	.	.	CASSPIPGLYEQYF	TGTGCCAGCAGCCCAATACCGGGACTTTACGAGCAGTACTTC
TRBV14	TRBJ2-7	once	TRBD2	CASSQDQFRGWTSGDYEQYF	TGTGCCAGCAGCCAGGACCAATTCAGGGGATGGACTAGCGGGGACTACGAGCAGTACTTC
TRBV20-1	TRBJ2-5	.	.	CSATIETQYF	TGCAGTGCTACTATCGAGACCCAGTACTTC
TRBV5-1	TRBJ2-2	few	.	CASSPSLTLNTGELFF	TGCGCCAGCAGCCCATCTCTGACTCTAAACACCGGGGAGCTGTTTTTT
TRBV5-1	TRBJ2-2	.	.	CASLLASSNTGELFF	TGCGCCAGCCTCCTGGCTAGCAGTAACACCGGGGAGCTGTTTTTT
TRBV28	TRBJ1-2	.	.	CASRSTVNYGYTF	TGTGCCAGCAGGTCTACAGTTAACTATGGCTACACCTTC
TRBV5-1	TRBJ1-2	.	.	CASSPGPIEGYGYTF	TGCGCCAGCAGCCCCGGACCGATAGAAGGCTATGGCTACACCTTC
TRBV5-1	TRBJ1-1	once	.	CASSPTPGTMNTEAFF	TGCGCCAGCAGCCCTACCCCAGGGACAATGAACACTGAAGCTTTCTTT
TRBV27	TRBJ2-1	.	.	CASRRRGLGANSYNEQFF	TGTGCCAGCAGGAGGAGGGGCCTGGGGGCCAACTCCTACAATGAGCAGTTCTTC
TRBV5-1	TRBJ2-1	.	TRBD2	CASSFRVSGRASGSYNEQFF	TGCGCCAGCAGCTTTAGGGTTAGCGGGAGGGCCTCGGGTTCCTACAATGAGCAGTTCTTC
TRBV28	TRBJ2-4	.	.	CASSLPQGNIQYF	TGTGCCAGCAGTTTACCACAGGGAAACATTCAGTACTTC
TRBV5-1	TRBJ2-2	.	TRBD2	CASSSSGRDTGELFF	TGCGCCAGCAGCTCTAGCGGGAGGGACACCGGGGAGCTGTTTTTT
TRBV5-6	TRBJ1-2	.	.	CASSLGPGPNYGYTF	TGTGCCAGCAGCTTAGGGCCAGGGCCTAACTATGGCTACACCTTC
TRBV7-2	TRBJ1-1	.	.	CASSFSTENTEAFF	TGTGCCAGCAGCTTTTCTACAGAGAACACTGAAGCTTTCTTT
TRBV30	TRBJ2-1	many	TRBD2	CAWSVLAGRSSYNEQFF	TGTGCCTGGAGTGTACTAGCGGGGCGTAGCTCCTACAATGAGCAGTTCTTC
TRBV7-2	TRBJ2-2	.	TRBD1	CASSLVGTVNTGELFF	TGTGCCAGCAGCTTAGTGGGGACAGTGAACACCGGGGAGCTGTTTTTT
TRBV5-5	TRBJ2-7	.	.	CASSFQRTESYEQYF	TGTGCCAGCAGCTTTCAACGGACAGAATCCTACGAGCAGTACTTC
TRBV5-1	TRBJ2-1	.	.	CASSLFDGNEQFF	TGCGCCAGCAGCTTGTTCGACGGCAATGAGCAGTTCTTC
TRBV30	TRBJ1-2	.	TRBD1	CAWSVNRGYGYTF	TGTGCCTGGAGTGTAAACAGGGGGTATGGCTACACCTTC
TRBV5-8	TRBJ2-5	few	TRBD1	CASSRGQGRETQYF	TGTGCCAGCAGCCGAGGACAGGGGCGAGAGACCCAGTACTTC
TRBV6-5	TRBJ1-1	.	.	CASSYRTVGGTEAFF	TGTGCCAGCAGCTACCGGACAGTCGGGGGGACTGAAGCTTTCTTT
TRBV2	TRBJ2-3	once	.	CASSEAGLPTDTQYF	TGTGCCAGCAGTGAGGCGGGACTTCCCACAGATACGCAGTATTTT
TRBV7-2	TRBJ1-2	.	.	CASSLVGGNYGYTF	TGTGCCAGCAGCTTAGTTGGGGGAAACTATGGCTACACCTTC